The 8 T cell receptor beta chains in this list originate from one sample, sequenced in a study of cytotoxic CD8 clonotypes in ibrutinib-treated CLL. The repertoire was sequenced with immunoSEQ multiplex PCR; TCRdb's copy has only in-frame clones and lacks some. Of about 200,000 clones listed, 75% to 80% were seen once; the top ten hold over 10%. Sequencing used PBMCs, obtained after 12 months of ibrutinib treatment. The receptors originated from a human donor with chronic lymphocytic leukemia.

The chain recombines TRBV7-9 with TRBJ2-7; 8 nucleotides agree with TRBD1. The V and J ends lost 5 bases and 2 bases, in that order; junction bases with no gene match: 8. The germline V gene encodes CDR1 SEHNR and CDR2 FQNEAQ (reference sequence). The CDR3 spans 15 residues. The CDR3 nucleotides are TGTGCCAGCAGCCTTGACAGGGGCGTAACCTACGAGCAGTACTTC. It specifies CASSLDRGVTYEQYF.

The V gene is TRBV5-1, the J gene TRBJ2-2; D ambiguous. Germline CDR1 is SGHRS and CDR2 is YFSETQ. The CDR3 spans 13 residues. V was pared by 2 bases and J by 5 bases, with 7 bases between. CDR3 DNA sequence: TGCGCCAGCAGCTTTTATCGGACCGGGGAGCTGTTTTTT. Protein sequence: CASSFYRTGELFF. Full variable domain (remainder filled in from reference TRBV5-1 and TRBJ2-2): KAGVTQTPRYLIKTRGQQVTLSCSPISGHRSVSWYQQTPGQGLQFLFEYFSETQRNKGNFPGRFSGRQFSNSRSEMNVSTLELGDSALYLCASSFYRTGELFFGEGSRLTVL.

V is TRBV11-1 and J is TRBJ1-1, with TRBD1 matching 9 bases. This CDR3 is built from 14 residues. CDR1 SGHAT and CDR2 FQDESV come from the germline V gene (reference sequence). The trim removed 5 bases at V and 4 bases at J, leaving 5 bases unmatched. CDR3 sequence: CASSPRDRATEAFF. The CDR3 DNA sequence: TGTGCCAGCAGCCCGCGGGACAGGGCCACTGAAGCTTTCTTT.

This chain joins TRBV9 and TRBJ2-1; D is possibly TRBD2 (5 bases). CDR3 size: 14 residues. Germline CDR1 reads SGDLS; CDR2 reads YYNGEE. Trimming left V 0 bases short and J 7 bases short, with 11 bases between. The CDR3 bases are TGTGCCAGCAGCGTAGGAGGGATTGAGAATGAGCAGTTCTTC. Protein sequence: CASSVGGIENEQFF.

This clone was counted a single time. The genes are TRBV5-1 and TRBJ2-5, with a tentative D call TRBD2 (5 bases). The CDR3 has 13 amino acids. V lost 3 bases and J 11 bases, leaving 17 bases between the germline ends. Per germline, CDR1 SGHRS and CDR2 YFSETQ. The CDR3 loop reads CASSSDLGSEQYF. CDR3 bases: TGCGCCAGCAGCTCAGACCTGGGGAGTGAGCAGTACTTC.

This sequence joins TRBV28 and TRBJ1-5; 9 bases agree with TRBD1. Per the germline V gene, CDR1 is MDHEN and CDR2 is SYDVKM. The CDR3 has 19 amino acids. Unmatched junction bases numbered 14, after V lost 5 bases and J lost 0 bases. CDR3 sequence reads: CASSPLRNRDRASNQPQHF. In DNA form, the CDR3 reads TGTGCCAGCAGTCCTCTCCGAAACCGGGACAGGGCTAGCAATCAGCCCCAGCATTTT.

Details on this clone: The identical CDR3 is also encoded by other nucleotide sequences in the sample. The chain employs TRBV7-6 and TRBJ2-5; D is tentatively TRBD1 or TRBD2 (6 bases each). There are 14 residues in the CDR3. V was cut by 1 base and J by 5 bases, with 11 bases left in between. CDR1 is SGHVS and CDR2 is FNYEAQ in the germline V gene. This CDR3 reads CASSLGGALETQYF. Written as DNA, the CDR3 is TGTGCCAGCAGCTTAGGGGGGGCCCTGGAGACCCAGTACTTC.

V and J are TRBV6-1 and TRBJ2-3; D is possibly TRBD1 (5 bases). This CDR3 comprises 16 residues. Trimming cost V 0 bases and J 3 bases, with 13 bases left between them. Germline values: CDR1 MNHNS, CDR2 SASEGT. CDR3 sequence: CASSEAGAGPTDTQYF. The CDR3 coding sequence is TGTGCCAGCAGTGAAGCTGGGGCAGGGCCGACAGATACGCAGTATTTT.